The clone carrying this T cell receptor beta chain was picked up many times. The source of the sample is a study of response to subunit inactivated influenza vaccine. The length of the CDR3 is 15 residues. Germline values: CDR1 MGHRA, CDR2 YSYEKL. V gave up 6 bases and J gave up 5 bases; unmatched junction bases: 13. MiXCR was run by TCRdb on the RT-PCR reads, yielding one entry per CDR3 protein. This sample has 200,000 to 300,000 distinct CDR3 sequences, with 9% to 15% found just once. The source was non-naive T cells sorted from PBMCs, collected about 14 days before vaccination. The TCR originated in a man over 45 who received an inactivated influenza vaccine. The rearrangement links TRBV4-1 to TRBJ2-7; 7 nucleotides match TRBD1. This chain's CDR3 is CASRSTGRTTNEQYF. Here the CDR3 DNA reads TGCGCCAGCAGGTCGACAGGGAGAACAACGAACGAGCAGTACTTC.